The T cell receptor beta chain under discussion was sequenced for a study of cytomegalovirus exposure and HLA in healthy donors. Regarding this clone: Its antigen remains unidentified.

V shed 4 bases and J 6 bases; nucleotides not matched to a gene: 8. The germline gives CDR1 SEHNR, CDR2 FQNEAQ (reference sequence). The CDR3 loop spans 16 amino acids. Study-wide points: Generally TCR sequences proved uncommon, though certain public TCRs appeared in numerous donors. Segments of the TCR beta V type were, in most cases, productive about 87% or about 30% of the time in an earlier analysis.

The PCR employed 60 Vbeta primers together with 13 Jbeta primers. TCRdb keeps only in-frame clones here, not all; method: immunoSEQ multiplex PCR. The table has 150,000 to 200,000 clones, roughly 80% seen once. V is TRBV7-9 and J is TRBJ2-3, with 12 bases that match TRBD2. Source material: PBMCs. The receptor was isolated from a woman aged 18-29 years in good health and CMV-seronegative. The CDR3 region has the DNA TGTGCCAGCAGCTCTCCTAGCGGGAGGGTCGTGGATACGCAGTATTTT. Translating it yields CASSSPSGRVVDTQYF.